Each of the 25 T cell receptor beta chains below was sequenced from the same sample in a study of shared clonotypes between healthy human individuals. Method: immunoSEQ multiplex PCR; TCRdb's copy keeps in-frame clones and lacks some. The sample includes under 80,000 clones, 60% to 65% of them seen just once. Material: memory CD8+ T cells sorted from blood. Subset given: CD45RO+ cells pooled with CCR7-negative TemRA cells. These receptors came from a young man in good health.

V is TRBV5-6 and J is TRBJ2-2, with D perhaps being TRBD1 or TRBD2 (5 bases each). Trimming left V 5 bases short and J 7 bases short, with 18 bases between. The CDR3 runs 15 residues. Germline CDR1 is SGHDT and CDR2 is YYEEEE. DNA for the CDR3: TGTGCCAGCAGTCTGCTTAGCGACAGAGTCGGGGAGCTGTTTTTT. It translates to CASSLLSDRVGELFF.

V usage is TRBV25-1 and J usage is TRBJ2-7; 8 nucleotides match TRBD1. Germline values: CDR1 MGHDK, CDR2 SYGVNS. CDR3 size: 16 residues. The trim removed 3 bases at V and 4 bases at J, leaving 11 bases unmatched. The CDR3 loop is CASSDPRQGASYEQYF. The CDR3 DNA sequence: TGTGCCAGCAGTGATCCTCGGCAGGGGGCGTCATACGAGCAGTACTTC.

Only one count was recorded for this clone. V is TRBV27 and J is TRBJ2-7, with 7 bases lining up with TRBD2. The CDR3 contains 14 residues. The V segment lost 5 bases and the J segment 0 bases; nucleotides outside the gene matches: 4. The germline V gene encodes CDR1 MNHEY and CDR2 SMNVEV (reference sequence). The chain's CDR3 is CASSGGGSSYEQYF. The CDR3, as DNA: TGTGCCAGCAGTGGGGGGGGTTCCTCCTACGAGCAGTACTTC.

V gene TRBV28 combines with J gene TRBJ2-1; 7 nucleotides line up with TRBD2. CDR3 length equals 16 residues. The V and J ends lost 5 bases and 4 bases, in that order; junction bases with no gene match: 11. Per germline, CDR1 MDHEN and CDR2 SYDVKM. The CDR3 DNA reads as TGTGCCAGCAGTCCTCTAGCGGCGGGGCTGTACAATGAGCAGTTCTTC. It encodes CASSPLAAGLYNEQFF.

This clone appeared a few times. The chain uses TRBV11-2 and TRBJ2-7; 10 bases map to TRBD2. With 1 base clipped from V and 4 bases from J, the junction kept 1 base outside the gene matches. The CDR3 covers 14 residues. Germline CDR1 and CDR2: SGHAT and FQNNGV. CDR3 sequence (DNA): TGTGCCAGCAGCTTAGCTAGCGGGAGTTACGAGCAGTACTTC. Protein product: CASSLASGSYEQYF.

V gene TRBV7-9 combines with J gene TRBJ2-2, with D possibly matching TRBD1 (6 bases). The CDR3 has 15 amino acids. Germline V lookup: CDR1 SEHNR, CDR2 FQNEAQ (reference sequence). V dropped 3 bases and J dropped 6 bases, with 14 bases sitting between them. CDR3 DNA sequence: TGTGCCAGCAGCTTTAACAGGGTTGGTGCCGGGGAGCTGTTTTTT. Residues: CASSFNRVGAGELFF.

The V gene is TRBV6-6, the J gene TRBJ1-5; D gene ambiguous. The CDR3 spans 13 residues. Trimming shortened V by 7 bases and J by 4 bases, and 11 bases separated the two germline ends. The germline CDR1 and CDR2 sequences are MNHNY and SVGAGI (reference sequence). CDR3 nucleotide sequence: TGTGCCAGCAAAGTACAAATAAATCAGCCCCAGCATTTT. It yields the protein CASKVQINQPQHF.

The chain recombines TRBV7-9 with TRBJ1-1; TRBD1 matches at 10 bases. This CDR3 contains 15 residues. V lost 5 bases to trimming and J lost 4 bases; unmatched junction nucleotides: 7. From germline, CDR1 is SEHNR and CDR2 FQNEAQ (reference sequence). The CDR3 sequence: CASSVRQGAPTEAFF. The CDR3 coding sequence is TGTGCCAGCAGCGTCAGACAGGGGGCGCCCACTGAAGCTTTCTTT.

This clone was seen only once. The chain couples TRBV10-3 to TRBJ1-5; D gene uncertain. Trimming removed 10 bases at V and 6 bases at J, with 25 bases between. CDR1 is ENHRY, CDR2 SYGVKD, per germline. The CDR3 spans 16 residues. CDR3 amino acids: CATSIRDVGSGQPQHF. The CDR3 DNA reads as TGTGCCACGTCGATTAGGGATGTTGGTTCAGGTCAGCCCCAGCATTTT.

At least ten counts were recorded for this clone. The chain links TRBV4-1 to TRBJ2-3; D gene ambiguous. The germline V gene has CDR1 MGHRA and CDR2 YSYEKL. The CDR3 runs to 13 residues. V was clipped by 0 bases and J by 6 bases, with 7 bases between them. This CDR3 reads CASSQDFSDTQYF. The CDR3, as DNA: TGCGCCAGCAGCCAAGATTTCTCGGATACGCAGTATTTT.

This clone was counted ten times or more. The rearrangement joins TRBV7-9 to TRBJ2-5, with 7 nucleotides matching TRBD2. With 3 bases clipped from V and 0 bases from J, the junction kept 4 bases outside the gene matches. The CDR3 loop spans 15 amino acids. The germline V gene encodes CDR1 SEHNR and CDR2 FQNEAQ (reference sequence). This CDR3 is CASSFWGGHQETQYF. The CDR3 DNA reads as TGTGCCAGCAGCTTCTGGGGGGGACACCAAGAGACCCAGTACTTC.

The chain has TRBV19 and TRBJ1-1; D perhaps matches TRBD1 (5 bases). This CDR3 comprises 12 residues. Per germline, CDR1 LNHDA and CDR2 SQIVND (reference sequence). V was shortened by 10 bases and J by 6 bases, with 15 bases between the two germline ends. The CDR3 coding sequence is TGTGCCACCTCACTGGGGGTTTCTGAAGCTTTCTTT. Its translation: CATSLGVSEAFF.

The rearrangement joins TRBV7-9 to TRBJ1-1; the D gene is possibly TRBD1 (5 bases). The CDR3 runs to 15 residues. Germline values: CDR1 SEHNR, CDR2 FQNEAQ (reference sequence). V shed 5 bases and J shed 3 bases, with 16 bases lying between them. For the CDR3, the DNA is TGTGCCAGCAGCCGACTATTAGGGACGGACACTGAAGCTTTCTTT. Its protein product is CASSRLLGTDTEAFF.

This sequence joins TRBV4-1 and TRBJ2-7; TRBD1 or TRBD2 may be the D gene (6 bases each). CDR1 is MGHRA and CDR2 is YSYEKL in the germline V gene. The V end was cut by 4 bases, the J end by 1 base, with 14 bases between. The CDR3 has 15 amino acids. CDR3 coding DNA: TGCGCCAGCAGCCTCGACTCGGGGGCTTCCTACGAGCAGTACTTC. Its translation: CASSLDSGASYEQYF.

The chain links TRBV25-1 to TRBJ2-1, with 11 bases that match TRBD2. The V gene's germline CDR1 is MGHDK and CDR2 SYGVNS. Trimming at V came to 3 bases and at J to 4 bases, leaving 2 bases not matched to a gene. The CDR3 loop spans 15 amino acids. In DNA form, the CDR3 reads TGTGCCAGCAGTGAGACTAGCGGGACTTACAATGAGCAGTTCTTC. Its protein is CASSETSGTYNEQFF.

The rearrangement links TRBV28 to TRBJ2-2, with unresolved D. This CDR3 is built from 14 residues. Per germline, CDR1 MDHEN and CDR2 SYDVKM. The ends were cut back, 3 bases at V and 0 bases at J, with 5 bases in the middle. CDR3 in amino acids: CASSFSANTGELFF. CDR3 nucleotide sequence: TGTGCCAGCAGTTTTTCGGCGAACACCGGGGAGCTGTTTTTT.

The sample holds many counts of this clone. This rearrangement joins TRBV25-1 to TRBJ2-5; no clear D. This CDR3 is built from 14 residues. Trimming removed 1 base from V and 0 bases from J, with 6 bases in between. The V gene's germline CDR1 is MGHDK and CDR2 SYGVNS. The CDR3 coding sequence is TGTGCCAGCAGTGAATCCGGCAACCAAGAGACCCAGTACTTC. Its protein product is CASSESGNQETQYF.

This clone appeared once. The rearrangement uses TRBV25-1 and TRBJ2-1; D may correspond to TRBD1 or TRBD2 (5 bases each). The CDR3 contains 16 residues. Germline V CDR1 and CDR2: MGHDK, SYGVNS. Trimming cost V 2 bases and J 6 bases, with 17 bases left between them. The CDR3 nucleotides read TGTGCCAGCAGTGAAGCGACGGGACGGACGACCAATGAGCAGTTCTTC. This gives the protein CASSEATGRTTNEQFF.

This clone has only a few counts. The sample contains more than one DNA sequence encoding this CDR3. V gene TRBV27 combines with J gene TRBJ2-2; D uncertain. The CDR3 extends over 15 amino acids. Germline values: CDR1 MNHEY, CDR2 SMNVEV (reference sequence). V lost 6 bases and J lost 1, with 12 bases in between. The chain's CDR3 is CASRKYSLNTGELFF. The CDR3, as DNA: TGTGCCAGCAGGAAATACAGTCTGAACACCGGGGAGCTGTTTTTT.

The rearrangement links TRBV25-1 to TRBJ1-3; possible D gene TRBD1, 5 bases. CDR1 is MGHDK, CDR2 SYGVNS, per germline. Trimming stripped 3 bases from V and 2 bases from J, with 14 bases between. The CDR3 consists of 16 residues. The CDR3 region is CASSDAQGGAGNTIYF. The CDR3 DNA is TGTGCCAGCAGTGATGCCCAGGGTGGCGCTGGAAACACCATATATTTT.

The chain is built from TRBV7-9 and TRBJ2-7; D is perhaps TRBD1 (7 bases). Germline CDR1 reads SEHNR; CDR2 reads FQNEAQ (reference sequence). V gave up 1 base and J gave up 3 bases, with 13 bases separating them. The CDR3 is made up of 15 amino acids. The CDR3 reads CASSLVRGQSYEQYF. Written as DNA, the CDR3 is TGTGCCAGCAGCTTAGTGCGGGGACAGAGCTACGAGCAGTACTTC.

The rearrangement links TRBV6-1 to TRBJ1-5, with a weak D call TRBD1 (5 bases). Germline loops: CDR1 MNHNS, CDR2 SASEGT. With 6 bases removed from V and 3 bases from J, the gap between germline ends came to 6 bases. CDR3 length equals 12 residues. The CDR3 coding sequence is TGTGCCAGCAGGGACACCAATCAGCCCCAGCATTTT. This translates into CASRDTNQPQHF.

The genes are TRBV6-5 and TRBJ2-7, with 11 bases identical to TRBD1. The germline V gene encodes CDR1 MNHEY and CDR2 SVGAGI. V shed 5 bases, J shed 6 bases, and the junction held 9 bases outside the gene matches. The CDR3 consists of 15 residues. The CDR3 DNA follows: TGTGCCAGCAGTACCGGGACAGGGGGAAAAGGCGAGCAGTACTTC. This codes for CASSTGTGGKGEQYF.

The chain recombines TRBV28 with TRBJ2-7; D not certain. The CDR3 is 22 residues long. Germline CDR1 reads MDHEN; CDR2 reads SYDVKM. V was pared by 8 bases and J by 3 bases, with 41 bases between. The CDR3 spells CASSLWGLEPDGQPEPFYEQYF. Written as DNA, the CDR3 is TGTGCCAGCTCCTTATGGGGTCTGGAGCCCGACGGTCAGCCGGAGCCTTTCTACGAGCAGTACTTC.

CDR3 protein: CASSPLGGQETQYF. The CDR3 region has the DNA TGTGCCAGCAGCCCGCTCGGCGGCCAAGAGACCCAGTACTTC. The chain has TRBV7-9 and TRBJ2-5; no clear D gene. V lost 5 bases and J 1 base, leaving 11 bases between the germline ends. The CDR3 sequence is 14 residues long. The germline V gene encodes CDR1 SEHNR and CDR2 FQNEAQ (reference sequence).